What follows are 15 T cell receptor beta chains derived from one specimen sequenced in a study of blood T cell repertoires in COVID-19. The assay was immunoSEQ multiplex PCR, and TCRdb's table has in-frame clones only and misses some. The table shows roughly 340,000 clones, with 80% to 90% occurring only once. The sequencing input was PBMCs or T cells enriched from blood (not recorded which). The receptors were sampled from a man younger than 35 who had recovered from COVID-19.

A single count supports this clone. CDR3 sequence (DNA): TGTGCCAGCAGTTATCCGGTGGCAGGGGTCACTAATGAAAAACTGTTTTTT. This sequence encodes CASSYPVAGVTNEKLFF. The chain couples TRBV6-2 or TRBV6-3 to TRBJ1-4, with a tentative D call TRBD1 (6 bases). This CDR3 is built from 17 residues. Deletions cut 3 bases from V and 2 bases from J, with 16 bases between. CDR1 and CDR2 (germline): MNHEY, SVGEGT.

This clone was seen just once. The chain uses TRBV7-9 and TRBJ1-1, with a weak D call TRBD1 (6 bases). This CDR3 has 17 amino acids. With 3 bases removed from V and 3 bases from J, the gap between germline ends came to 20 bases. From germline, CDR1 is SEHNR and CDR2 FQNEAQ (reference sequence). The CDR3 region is CASSFAGQKLRDTEAFF. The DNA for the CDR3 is TGTGCCAGCAGCTTCGCCGGACAGAAACTCAGGGACACTGAAGCTTTCTTT.

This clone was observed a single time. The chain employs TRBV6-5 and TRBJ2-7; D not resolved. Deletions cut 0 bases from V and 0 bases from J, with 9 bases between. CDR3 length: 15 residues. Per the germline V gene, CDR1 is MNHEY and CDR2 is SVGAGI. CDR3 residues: CASSYSRLSSYEQYF. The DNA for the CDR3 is TGTGCCAGCAGTTACTCCCGTCTAAGCTCCTACGAGCAGTACTTC.

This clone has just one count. Here the CDR3 DNA reads TGTGCCAGCAGGGGCGACAGGGAGGGCTACACCTTC. As protein: CASRGDREGYTF. The rearrangement joins TRBV28 to TRBJ1-2, with 7 bases fitting TRBD1. This CDR3 contains 12 residues. Germline V gene lookup returns CDR1 MDHEN and CDR2 SYDVKM. V was clipped by 6 bases and J by 8 bases; unmatched bases: 6.

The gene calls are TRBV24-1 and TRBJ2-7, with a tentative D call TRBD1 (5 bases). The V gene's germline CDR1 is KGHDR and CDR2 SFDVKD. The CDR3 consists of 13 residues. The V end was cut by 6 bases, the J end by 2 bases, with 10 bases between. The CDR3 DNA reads TGTGCCACCAGTTCGACAGACCCCTACGAGCAGTACTTC. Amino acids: CATSSTDPYEQYF.

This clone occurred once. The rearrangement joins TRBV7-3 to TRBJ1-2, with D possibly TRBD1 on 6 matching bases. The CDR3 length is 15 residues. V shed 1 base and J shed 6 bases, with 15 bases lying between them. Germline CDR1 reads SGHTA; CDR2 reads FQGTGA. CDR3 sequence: CASSLNGAGANGYTF. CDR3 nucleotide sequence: TGTGCCAGCAGCTTAAACGGGGCAGGGGCGAATGGCTACACCTTC. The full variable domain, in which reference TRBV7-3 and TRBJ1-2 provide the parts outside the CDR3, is GAGVSQTPSNKVTEKGKYVELRCDPISGHTALYWYRQSLGQGPEFLIYFQGTGAADDSGLPNDRFFAVRPEGSVSTLKIQRTERGDSAVYLCASSLNGAGANGYTFGSGTRLTVV.

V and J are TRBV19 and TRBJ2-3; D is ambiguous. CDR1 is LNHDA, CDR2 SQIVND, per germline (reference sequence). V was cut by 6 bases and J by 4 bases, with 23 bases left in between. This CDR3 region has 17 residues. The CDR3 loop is CASREVNSPVLADTQYF. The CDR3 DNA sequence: TGTGCCAGTAGAGAGGTAAATTCCCCTGTACTGGCAGATACGCAGTATTTT. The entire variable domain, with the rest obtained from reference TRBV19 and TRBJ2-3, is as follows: DGGITQSPKYLFRKEGQNVTLSCEQNLNHDAMYWYRQDPGQGLRLIYYSQIVNDFQKGDIAEGYSVSREKKESFPLTVTSAQKNPTAFYLCASREVNSPVLADTQYFGPGTRLTVL.

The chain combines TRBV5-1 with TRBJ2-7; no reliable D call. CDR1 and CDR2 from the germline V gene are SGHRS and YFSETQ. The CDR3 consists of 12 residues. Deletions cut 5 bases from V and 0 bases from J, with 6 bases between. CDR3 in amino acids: CASSSSSYEQYF. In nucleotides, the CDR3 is TGCGCCAGCAGTTCCAGCTCCTACGAGCAGTACTTC. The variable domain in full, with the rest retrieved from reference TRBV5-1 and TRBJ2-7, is KAGVTQTPRYLIKTRGQQVTLSCSPISGHRSVSWYQQTPGQGLQFLFEYFSETQRNKGNFPGRFSGRQFSNSRSEMNVSTLELGDSALYLCASSSSSYEQYFGPGTRLTVT.

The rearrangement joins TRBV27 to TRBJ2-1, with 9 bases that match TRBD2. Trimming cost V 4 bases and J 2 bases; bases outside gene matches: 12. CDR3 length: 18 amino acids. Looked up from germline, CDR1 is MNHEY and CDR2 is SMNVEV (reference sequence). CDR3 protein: CASSWKATAGGPYNEQFF. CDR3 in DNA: TGTGCCAGCAGTTGGAAAGCGACGGCGGGAGGGCCCTACAATGAGCAGTTCTTC.

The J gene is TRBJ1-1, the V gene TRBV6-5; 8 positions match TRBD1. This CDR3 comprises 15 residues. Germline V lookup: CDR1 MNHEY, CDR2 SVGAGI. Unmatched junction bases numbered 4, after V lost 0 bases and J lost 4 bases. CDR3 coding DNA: TGTGCCAGCAGTTACTCGAATCAGGGGGCCACTGAAGCTTTCTTT. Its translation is CASSYSNQGATEAFF.

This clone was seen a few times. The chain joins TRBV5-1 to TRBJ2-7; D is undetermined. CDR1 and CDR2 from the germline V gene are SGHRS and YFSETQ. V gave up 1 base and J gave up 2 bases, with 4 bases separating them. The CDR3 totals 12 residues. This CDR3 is CASSLTTYEQYF. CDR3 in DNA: TGCGCCAGCAGCTTGACAACCTACGAGCAGTACTTC.

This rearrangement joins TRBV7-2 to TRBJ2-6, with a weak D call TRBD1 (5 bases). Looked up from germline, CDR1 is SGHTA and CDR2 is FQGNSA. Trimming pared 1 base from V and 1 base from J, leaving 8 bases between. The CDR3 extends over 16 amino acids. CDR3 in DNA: TGTGCCAGCAGCTTAGTTGCAGGGTCTGGGGCCAACGTCCTGACTTTC. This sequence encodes CASSLVAGSGANVLTF.

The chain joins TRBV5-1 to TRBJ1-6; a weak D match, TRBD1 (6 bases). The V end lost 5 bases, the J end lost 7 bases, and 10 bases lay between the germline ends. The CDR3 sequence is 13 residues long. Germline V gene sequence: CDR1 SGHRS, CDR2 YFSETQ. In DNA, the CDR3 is TGCGCCAGCAGACAGGGTGGGAATTCACCCCTCCACTTT. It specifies CASRQGGNSPLHF. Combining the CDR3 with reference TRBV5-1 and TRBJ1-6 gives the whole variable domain KAGVTQTPRYLIKTRGQQVTLSCSPISGHRSVSWYQQTPGQGLQFLFEYFSETQRNKGNFPGRFSGRQFSNSRSEMNVSTLELGDSALYLCASRQGGNSPLHFGNGTRLTVT.

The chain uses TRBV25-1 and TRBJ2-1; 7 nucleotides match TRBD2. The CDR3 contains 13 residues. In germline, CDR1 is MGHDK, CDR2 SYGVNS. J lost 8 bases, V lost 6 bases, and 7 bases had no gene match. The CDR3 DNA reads TGTGCCAGCAGCTCCGGGGGGACCCATGAGCAGTTCTTC. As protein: CASSSGGTHEQFF.

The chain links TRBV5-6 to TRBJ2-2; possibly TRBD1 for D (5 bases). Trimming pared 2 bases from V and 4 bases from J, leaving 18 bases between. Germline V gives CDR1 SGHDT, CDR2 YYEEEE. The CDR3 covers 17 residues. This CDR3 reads CASSFGAVVKSTGELFF. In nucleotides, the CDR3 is TGTGCCAGCAGCTTTGGGGCCGTCGTGAAAAGCACCGGGGAGCTGTTTTTT.